The next 20 T cell receptor beta chains were all read from a single sample in a study of cytomegalovirus exposure and HLA in healthy donors. PCR involved 60 Vbeta and 13 Jbeta primers. Profiling relied on immunoSEQ multiplex PCR, and the TCRdb table lists in-frame clones only, not all of them. The sample lists some 210,000 clones; 70% to 80% were seen once. Sample: PBMCs. These receptors were obtained from a woman aged 25 to 45 in good health and CMV-seropositive.

This chain uses TRBV25-1 with TRBJ2-6, with no clear D. The germline CDR1 and CDR2 sequences are MGHDK and SYGVNS. Trimming left V 1 base short and J 4 bases short, with 8 bases between. This CDR3 is built from 15 residues. The CDR3 region has the DNA TGTGCCAGCAGTGAATCTACCCCCGGGGCCAACGTCCTGACTTTC. Translating gives CASSESTPGANVLTF.

J is TRBJ1-5 and V is TRBV28; D is perhaps TRBD1 (5 bases). This CDR3 region has 13 residues. In germline, CDR1 is MDHEN, CDR2 SYDVKM. With 6 bases removed from V and 7 bases from J, the gap between germline ends came to 13 bases. The CDR3 region has the DNA TGTGCCAGCAGCAGTGGGGCGCAGCAGCCCCAGCATTTT. It encodes CASSSGAQQPQHF.

The chain employs TRBV7-3 and TRBJ1-2, with D uncertain. The CDR3 runs to 13 residues. Trimming pared 1 base from V and 5 bases from J, leaving 8 bases between. Germline-derived CDR1 and CDR2 are SGHTA and FQGTGA. CDR3 sequence reads: CASSLIAGYGYTF. As DNA, the CDR3 is TGTGCCAGCAGCTTAATTGCAGGATATGGCTACACCTTC.

This chain connects TRBV5-1 to TRBJ2-7, with D possibly matching TRBD1 (5 bases). V was trimmed by 0 bases and J by 2 bases, leaving 15 bases between them. The CDR3 is 16 amino acids. Looked up from germline, CDR1 is SGHRS and CDR2 is YFSETQ. The CDR3, as DNA: TGCGCCAGCAGCTTGGGCCGCGACAGCTTCACCTACGAGCAGTACTTC. Translated, it gives CASSLGRDSFTYEQYF.

The chain combines TRBV11-1 with TRBJ2-7; the match to TRBD2 covers 10 bases. The CDR3 has 15 residues. V trimming: 5 bases; J trimming: 1 base; junction bases outside the gene matches: 5. Looked up from germline, CDR1 is SGHAT and CDR2 is FQDESV (reference sequence). The DNA for the CDR3 is TGTGCCAGCAGCCCAGAGACTAGCGGGTCCTACGAGCAGTACTTC. It translates to CASSPETSGSYEQYF.

This rearrangement joins TRBV5-1 to TRBJ2-5; D possibly corresponds to TRBD2 (6 bases). Germline lookup yields CDR1 SGHRS and CDR2 YFSETQ. V lost 4 bases, J lost 2 bases, and 12 bases lay in between. The CDR3 is 14 amino acids. The CDR3 nucleotides are TGCGCCAGCAGCGTCGGGGCGGGACAAGAGACCCAGTACTTC. This translates into CASSVGAGQETQYF.

This clone was observed a few times. V is TRBV28 and J is TRBJ1-5; 8 positions match TRBD1. The CDR3 length is 14 residues. Losses at the gene ends were 5 bases for V and 1 base for J; bases not matched to a gene: 1. Germline V gene data show CDR1 as MDHEN and CDR2 as SYDVKM. In DNA, the CDR3 is TGTGCCAGCAGTACAGGGGGGAGCAATCAGCCCCAGCATTTT. Translated, it gives CASSTGGSNQPQHF.

V gene TRBV2 combines with J gene TRBJ2-5; D gene ambiguous. V lost 4 bases, J lost 0 bases, and 9 bases lay in between. The germline V gene has CDR1 SNHLY and CDR2 FYNNEI. The CDR3 covers 14 residues. The CDR3 coding sequence is TGTGCCAGCAGTGCAGAGGCGTACCAAGAGACCCAGTACTTC. It specifies CASSAEAYQETQYF. Looking up the rest from reference TRBV2 and TRBJ2-5 gives the full variable domain: EPEVTQTPSHQVTQMGQEVILRCVPISNHLYFYWYRQILGQKVEFLVSFYNNEISEKSEIFDDQFSVERPDGSNFTLKIRSTKLEDSAMYFCASSAEAYQETQYFGPGTRLLVL.

The J gene is TRBJ2-5, the V gene TRBV29-1; TRBD1 aligns across 7 bases. The trim removed 4 bases at V and 4 bases at J, leaving 6 bases unmatched. This CDR3 contains 13 residues. Looked up from germline, CDR1 is SQVTM and CDR2 is ANQGSEA. Here the CDR3 reads CSVGPTGSETQYF. The CDR3, as DNA: TGCAGCGTTGGGCCGACAGGGTCAGAGACCCAGTACTTC.

CDR3 in DNA: TGTGCCTTTACAGGGCCTAGCACAGATACGCAGTATTTT. Its translation is CAFTGPSTDTQYF. The chain is built from TRBV30 and TRBJ2-3; TRBD1 might be the D (6 bases). The CDR3 totals 13 residues. With 7 bases removed from V and 0 bases from J, the gap between germline ends came to 11 bases. The germline CDR1 and CDR2 sequences are GTSNPN and SVGIG (reference sequence).

In this sample, this clone turned up once. The chain uses TRBV6-1 and TRBJ2-5; tentatively, D is TRBD2 (5 bases). The length of the CDR3 is 15 residues. Germline V CDR1 and CDR2: MNHNS, SASEGT. Trimming took off 0 bases at V and 3 bases at J, with 11 bases between the two ends. The CDR3 loop is CASSEALRGKETQYF. The CDR3 DNA reads as TGTGCCAGCAGTGAAGCGCTTAGAGGGAAAGAGACCCAGTACTTC.

This chain links TRBV18 with TRBJ2-7; 8 bases are shared with TRBD2. CDR1 and CDR2 from the germline V gene are KGHSH and LQKENI. The CDR3 loop spans 12 amino acids. Trimming removed 3 bases from V and 6 bases from J; junction bases left unmatched: 1. This chain's CDR3 is CASSPGLGEQYF. CDR3 nucleotide sequence: TGTGCCAGCTCACCGGGACTAGGCGAGCAGTACTTC.

Only one count was recorded for this clone. The chain uses TRBV15 and TRBJ2-7; 11 bases are a match to TRBD2. Germline values: CDR1 LNHNV, CDR2 YYDKDF (reference sequence). The V gene end was trimmed by 5 bases and the J gene end by 6 bases; junction bases not matched to a gene: 9. CDR3 size: 15 residues. DNA of the CDR3: TGTGCCACCAGCGCACTACTAGCGGGAGTATCCGAGCAGTACTTC. Translated, it gives CATSALLAGVSEQYF.

This rearrangement joins TRBV5-1 to TRBJ2-2, with TRBD2 identical over 10 bases. Trimming took 0 bases from V and 0 from J; bases not matched to a gene: 5. This CDR3 has 18 amino acids. The germline CDR1 and CDR2 sequences are SGHRS and YFSETQ. The DNA for the CDR3 is TGCGCCAGCAGCTTGGGACTAGCGGGCCATCCGAACACCGGGGAGCTGTTTTTT. This encodes CASSLGLAGHPNTGELFF.

There are a few counts of this clone. The rearrangement joins TRBV28 to TRBJ2-2; TRBD2 aligns across 10 bases. With 8 bases clipped from V and 7 bases from J, the junction kept 7 bases outside the gene matches. Germline values: CDR1 MDHEN, CDR2 SYDVKM. This CDR3 contains 14 residues. The CDR3 nucleotides read TGTGCCAGCGTCCCTAGCGGGGGAGACGGGGAGCTGTTTTTT. This encodes CASVPSGGDGELFF.

V gene TRBV5-1 combines with J gene TRBJ2-7, with 7 bases matching TRBD1. The CDR3 runs to 16 residues. Germline CDR1 and CDR2: SGHRS and YFSETQ. Unmatched junction bases numbered 10, after V lost 0 bases and J lost 4 bases. This chain's CDR3 is CASSLATGTVGYEQYF. The CDR3 bases are TGCGCCAGCAGCTTGGCCACGGGGACAGTTGGGTACGAGCAGTACTTC.

The chain employs TRBV6-5 and TRBJ1-1, with 7 bases that match TRBD1. The germline CDR1 and CDR2 sequences are MNHEY and SVGAGI. V lost 5 bases and J lost 4; bases outside the gene matches: 10. There are 15 residues in the CDR3. The CDR3 loop is CASSPRKRDSTEAFF. In nucleotides, the CDR3 is TGTGCCAGCAGTCCTAGAAAACGGGACAGCACTGAAGCTTTCTTT.

The chain carries TRBV5-5 and TRBJ2-1; TRBD1 matches 10 bases. The CDR3 has 16 amino acids. CDR1 and CDR2 from the germline V gene are SGHKS and YYEKEE (reference sequence). With V trimmed by 0 bases and J by 4 bases, 4 bases remained unmatched. CDR3 in amino acids: CASSLVGTGAYNEQFF. As DNA, the CDR3 is TGTGCCAGCAGCTTGGTTGGGACAGGGGCATACAATGAGCAGTTCTTC.

The chain has TRBV28 and TRBJ1-5; 7 bases fit TRBD1. CDR3 length equals 16 residues. Per the germline V gene, CDR1 is MDHEN and CDR2 is SYDVKM. V dropped 6 bases and J dropped 4; count of bases not matched to a gene: 12. CDR3 sequence reads: CASSGKTGRPNQPQHF. The CDR3 DNA sequence: TGTGCCAGCAGCGGAAAGACAGGGAGGCCGAATCAGCCCCAGCATTTT. The full variable domain, completed using reference TRBV28 and TRBJ1-5, is DVKVTQSSRYLVKRTGEKVFLECVQDMDHENMFWYRQDPGLGLRLIYFSYDVKMKEKGDIPEGYSVSREKKERFSLILESASTNQTSMYLCASSGKTGRPNQPQHFGDGTRLSIL.

The chain carries TRBV27 and TRBJ2-7, with 11 nucleotides matching TRBD1. CDR1 and CDR2 from the germline V gene are MNHEY and SMNVEV (reference sequence). The CDR3 runs 15 residues. V was clipped by 4 bases and J by 4 bases; unmatched bases: 6. The CDR3 DNA follows: TGTGCCAGCAGTTCTTGGGACAGGGGGACTTACGAGCAGTACTTC. It yields the protein CASSSWDRGTYEQYF.